Included here is one T cell receptor (beta chain) sequence, with context. Profiled with immunoSEQ multiplex PCR; TCRdb holds only in-frame clones, not every one. Counted here are some 150,000 clones, around 86% occurring once; the ten biggest clones make up under 2.5%. The entry originates in a study of blood T cell repertoires in COVID-19. Trimming cost V 2 bases and J 3 bases, with 11 bases left between them. From germline, CDR1 is SGHRS and CDR2 YFSETQ. This CDR3 region has 14 residues. The chain recombines TRBV5-1 with TRBJ2-5; maybe TRBD2 (6 bases). This clonotype was sampled from a man aged 50-60 years with active COVID-19. Source material: peripheral blood. The CDR3 sequence is CASSLRDSKETQYF. The CDR3 region has the DNA TGCGCCAGCAGCTTACGGGACTCAAAAGAGACCCAGTACTTC.